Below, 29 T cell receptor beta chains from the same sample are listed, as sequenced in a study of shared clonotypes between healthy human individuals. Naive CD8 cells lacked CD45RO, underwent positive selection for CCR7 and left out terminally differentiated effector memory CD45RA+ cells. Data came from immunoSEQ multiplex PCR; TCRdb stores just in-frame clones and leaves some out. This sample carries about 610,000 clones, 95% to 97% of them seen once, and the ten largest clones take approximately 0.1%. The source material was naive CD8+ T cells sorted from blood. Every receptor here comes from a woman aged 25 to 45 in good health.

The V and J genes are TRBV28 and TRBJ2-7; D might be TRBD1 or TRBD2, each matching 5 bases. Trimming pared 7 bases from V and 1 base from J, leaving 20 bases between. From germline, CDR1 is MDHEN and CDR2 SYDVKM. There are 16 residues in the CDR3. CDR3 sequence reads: CASTPRPGSLSYEQYF. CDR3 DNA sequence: TGTGCCAGCACCCCTCGGCCAGGGAGCTTATCCTACGAGCAGTACTTC.

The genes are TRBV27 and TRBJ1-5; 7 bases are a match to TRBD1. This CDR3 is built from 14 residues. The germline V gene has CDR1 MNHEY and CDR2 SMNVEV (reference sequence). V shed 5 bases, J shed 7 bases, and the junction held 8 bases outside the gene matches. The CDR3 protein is CASSPGGGVQPQHF. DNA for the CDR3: TGTGCCAGCAGTCCAGGGGGAGGGGTCCAGCCCCAGCATTTT.

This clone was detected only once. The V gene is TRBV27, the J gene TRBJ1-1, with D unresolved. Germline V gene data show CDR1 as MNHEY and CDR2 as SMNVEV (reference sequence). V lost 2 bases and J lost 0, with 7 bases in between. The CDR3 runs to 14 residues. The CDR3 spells CASSLGFMNTEAFF. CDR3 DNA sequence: TGTGCCAGCAGTTTAGGTTTCATGAACACTGAAGCTTTCTTT.

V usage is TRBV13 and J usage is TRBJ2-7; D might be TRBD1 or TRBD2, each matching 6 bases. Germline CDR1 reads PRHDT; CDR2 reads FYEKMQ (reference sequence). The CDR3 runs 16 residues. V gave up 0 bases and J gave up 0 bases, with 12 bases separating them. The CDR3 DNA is TGTGCCAGCAGCTTAGGCCAGGGGACTCTCTCCTACGAGCAGTACTTC. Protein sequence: CASSLGQGTLSYEQYF.

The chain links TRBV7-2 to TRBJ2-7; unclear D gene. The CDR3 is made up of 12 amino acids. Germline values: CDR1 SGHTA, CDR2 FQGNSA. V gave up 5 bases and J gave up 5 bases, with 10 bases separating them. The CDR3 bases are TGTGCCAGCAGCATTAGGCGTGACGAGCAGTACTTC. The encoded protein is CASSIRRDEQYF.

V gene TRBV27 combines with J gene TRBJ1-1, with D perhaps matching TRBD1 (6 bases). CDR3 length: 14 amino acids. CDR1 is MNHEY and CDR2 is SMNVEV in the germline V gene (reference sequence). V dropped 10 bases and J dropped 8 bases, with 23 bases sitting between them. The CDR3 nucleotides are TGTGCCACCAAAATGGCGACCGGGACAAAAGAAGCTTTCTTT. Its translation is CATKMATGTKEAFF.

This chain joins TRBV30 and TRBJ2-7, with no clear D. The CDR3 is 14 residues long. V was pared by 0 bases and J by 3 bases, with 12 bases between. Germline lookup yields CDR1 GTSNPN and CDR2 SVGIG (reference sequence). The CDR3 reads CAWSVRPILYEQYF. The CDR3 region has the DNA TGTGCCTGGAGTGTGAGGCCGATACTCTACGAGCAGTACTTC.

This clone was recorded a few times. This chain's CDR3 is CASSMSQGSDTEAFF. As DNA, the CDR3 is TGTGCCAGTAGTATGAGTCAGGGATCGGACACTGAAGCTTTCTTT. V gene TRBV19 combines with J gene TRBJ1-1; D is perhaps TRBD1 (5 bases). CDR1 LNHDA and CDR2 SQIVND come from the germline V gene (reference sequence). This CDR3 is built from 15 residues. Trimming shortened V by 3 bases and J by 3 bases, and 14 bases separated the two germline ends.

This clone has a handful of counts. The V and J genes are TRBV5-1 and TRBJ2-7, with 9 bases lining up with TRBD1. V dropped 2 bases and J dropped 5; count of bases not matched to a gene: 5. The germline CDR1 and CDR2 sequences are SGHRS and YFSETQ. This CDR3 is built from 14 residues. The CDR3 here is CASSFGTGSHEQYF. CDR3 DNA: TGCGCCAGCAGCTTCGGGACAGGGTCCCACGAGCAGTACTTC.

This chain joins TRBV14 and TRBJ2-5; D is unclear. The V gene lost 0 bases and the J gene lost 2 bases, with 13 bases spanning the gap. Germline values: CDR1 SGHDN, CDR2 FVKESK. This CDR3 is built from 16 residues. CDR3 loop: CASSQDMDMGQETQYF. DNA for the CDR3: TGTGCCAGCAGCCAAGATATGGATATGGGGCAAGAGACCCAGTACTTC.

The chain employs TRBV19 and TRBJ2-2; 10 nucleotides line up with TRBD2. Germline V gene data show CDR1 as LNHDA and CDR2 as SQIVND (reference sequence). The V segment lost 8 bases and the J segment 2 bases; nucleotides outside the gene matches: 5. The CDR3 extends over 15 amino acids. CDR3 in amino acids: CASGRTSGNTGELFF. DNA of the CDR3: TGTGCCAGTGGGAGGACTAGCGGTAACACCGGGGAGCTGTTTTTT. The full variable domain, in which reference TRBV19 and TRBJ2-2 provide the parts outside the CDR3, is DGGITQSPKYLFRKEGQNVTLSCEQNLNHDAMYWYRQDPGQGLRLIYYSQIVNDFQKGDIAEGYSVSREKKESFPLTVTSAQKNPTAFYLCASGRTSGNTGELFFGEGSRLTVL.

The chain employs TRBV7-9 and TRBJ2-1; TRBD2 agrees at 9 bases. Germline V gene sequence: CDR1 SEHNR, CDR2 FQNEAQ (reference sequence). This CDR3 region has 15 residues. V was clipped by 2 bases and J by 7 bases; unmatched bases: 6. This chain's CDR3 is CASSLPAGGWNEQFF. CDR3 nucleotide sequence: TGTGCCAGCAGCTTACCGGCGGGAGGGTGGAATGAGCAGTTCTTC.

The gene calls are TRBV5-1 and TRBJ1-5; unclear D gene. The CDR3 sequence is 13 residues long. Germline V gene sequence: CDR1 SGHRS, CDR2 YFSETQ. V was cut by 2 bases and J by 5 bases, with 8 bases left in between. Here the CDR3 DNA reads TGCGCCAGCAGCTTAGCAGGTTATCAGCCCCAGCATTTT. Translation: CASSLAGYQPQHF.

This CDR3 is CASSYDLAGSFYEQYF. The CDR3 DNA reads as TGTGCCAGCAGCTACGACCTAGCGGGATCCTTCTACGAGCAGTACTTC. V and J are TRBV5-6 and TRBJ2-7; 9 bases match TRBD2. The CDR3 covers 16 residues. Germline-derived CDR1 and CDR2 are SGHDT and YYEEEE. The V segment lost 3 bases and the J segment 3 bases; nucleotides outside the gene matches: 10.

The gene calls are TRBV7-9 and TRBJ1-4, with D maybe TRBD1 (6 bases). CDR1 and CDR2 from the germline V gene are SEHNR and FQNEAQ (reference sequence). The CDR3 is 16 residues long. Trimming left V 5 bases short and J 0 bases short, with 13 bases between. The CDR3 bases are TGTGCCAGCAGCCTTGGGACATTTGCAACTAATGAAAAACTGTTTTTT. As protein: CASSLGTFATNEKLFF.

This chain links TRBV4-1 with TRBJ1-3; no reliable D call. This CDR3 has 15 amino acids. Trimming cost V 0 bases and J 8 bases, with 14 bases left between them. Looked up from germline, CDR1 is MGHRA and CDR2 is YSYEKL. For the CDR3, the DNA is TGCGCCAGCAGCCAAGAAATGGGAGGGTACGACACCATATATTTT. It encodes CASSQEMGGYDTIYF.

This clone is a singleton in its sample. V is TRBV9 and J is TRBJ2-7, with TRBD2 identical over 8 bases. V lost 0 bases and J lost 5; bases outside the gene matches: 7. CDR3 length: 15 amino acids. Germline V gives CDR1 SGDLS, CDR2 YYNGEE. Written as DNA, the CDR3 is TGTGCCAGCAGCGTAGTTGGCGGGAGGTCCCACGAGCAGTACTTC. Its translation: CASSVVGGRSHEQYF.

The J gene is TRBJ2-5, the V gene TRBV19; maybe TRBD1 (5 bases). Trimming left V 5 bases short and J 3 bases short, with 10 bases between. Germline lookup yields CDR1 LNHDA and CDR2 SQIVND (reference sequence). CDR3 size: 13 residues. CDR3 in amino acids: CASSPRQKETQYF. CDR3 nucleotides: TGTGCCAGTAGTCCTCGACAGAAAGAGACCCAGTACTTC.

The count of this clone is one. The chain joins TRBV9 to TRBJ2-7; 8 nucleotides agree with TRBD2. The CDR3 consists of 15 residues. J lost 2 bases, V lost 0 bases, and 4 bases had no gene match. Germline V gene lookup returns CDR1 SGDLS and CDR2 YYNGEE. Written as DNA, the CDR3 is TGTGCCAGCAGCGTAGGTGATAGCGGGACCTACGAGCAGTACTTC. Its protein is CASSVGDSGTYEQYF.

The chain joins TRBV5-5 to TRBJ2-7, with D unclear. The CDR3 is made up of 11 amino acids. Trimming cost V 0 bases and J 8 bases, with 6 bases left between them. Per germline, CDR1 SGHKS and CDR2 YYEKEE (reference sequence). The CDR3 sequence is CASSLDIQQYF. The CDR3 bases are TGTGCCAGCAGCTTGGATATTCAGCAGTACTTC.

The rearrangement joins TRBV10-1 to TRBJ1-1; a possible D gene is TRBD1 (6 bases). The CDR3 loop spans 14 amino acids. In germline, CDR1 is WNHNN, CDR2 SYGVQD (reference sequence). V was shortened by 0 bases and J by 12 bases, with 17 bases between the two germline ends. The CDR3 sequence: CASSESASEQGSFF. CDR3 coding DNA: TGCGCCAGCAGTGAGTCCGCGAGCGAACAGGGTTCTTTCTTT.

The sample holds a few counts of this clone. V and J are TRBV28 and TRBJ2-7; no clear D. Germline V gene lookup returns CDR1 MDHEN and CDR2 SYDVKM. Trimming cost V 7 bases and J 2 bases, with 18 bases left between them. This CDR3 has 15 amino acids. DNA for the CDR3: TGTGCCAGCACCCTCATCGGAGCTTCGACCTACGAGCAGTACTTC. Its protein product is CASTLIGASTYEQYF.

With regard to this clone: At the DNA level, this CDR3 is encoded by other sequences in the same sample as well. In DNA form, the CDR3 reads TGTGCCAGTAGTATCGGACAGGGGGTTTACGAGCAGTACTTC. Translated, it gives CASSIGQGVYEQYF. The rearrangement uses TRBV19 and TRBJ2-7; 10 nucleotides line up with TRBD1. CDR3 length: 14 residues. CDR1 is LNHDA, CDR2 SQIVND, per germline (reference sequence). V gave up 3 bases and J gave up 4 bases; unmatched junction bases: 3.

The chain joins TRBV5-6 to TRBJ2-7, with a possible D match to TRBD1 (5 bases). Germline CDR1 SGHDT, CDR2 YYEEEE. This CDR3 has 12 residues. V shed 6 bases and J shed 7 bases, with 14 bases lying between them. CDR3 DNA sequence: TGTGCCAGCACCGACAGTACGTCTGAGCAGTACTTC. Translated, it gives CASTDSTSEQYF. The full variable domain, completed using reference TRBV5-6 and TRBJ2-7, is DAGVTQSPTHLIKTRGQQVTLRCSPKSGHDTVSWYQQALGQGPQFIFQYYEEEERQRGNFPDRFSGHQFPNYSSELNVNALLLGDSALYLCASTDSTSEQYFGPGTRLTVT.

CDR3: CASSTGTGGGYTF. The CDR3 coding sequence is TGTGCCAGCAGTACCGGGACAGGGGGTGGCTACACCTTC. V usage is TRBV27 and J usage is TRBJ1-2; 11 positions match TRBD1. Germline V gives CDR1 MNHEY, CDR2 SMNVEV (reference sequence). The CDR3 contains 13 residues. V was pared by 5 bases and J by 7 bases, with 3 bases of the junction left unmatched.

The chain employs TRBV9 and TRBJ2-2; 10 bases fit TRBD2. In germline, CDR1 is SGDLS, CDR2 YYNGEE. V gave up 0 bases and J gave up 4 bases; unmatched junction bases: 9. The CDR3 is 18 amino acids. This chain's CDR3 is CASSVGGASGRTTGELFF. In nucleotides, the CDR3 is TGTGCCAGCAGCGTAGGAGGGGCTAGCGGGAGAACCACCGGGGAGCTGTTTTTT.

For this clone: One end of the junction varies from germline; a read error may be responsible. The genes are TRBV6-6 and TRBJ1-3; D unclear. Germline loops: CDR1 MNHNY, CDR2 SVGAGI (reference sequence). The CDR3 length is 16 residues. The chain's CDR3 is CASSYSSGLGGDTIYF. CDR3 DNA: TGTGCCAGCAGTTACTCATCAGGTCTAGGTGGAGACACCATATATTTT.

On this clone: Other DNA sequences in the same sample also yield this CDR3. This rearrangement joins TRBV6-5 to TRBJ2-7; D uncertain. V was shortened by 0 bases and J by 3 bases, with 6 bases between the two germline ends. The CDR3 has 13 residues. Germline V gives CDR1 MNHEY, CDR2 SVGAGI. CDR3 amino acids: CASSYSSSYEQYF. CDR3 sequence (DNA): TGTGCCAGCAGTTACTCCTCGAGCTACGAGCAGTACTTC.

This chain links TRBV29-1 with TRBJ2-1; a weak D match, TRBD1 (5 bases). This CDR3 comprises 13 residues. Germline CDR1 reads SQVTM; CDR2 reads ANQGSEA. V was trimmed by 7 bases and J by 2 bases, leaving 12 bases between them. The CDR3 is CSARQPTYNEQFF. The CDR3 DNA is TGCAGCGCCCGACAGCCTACCTACAATGAGCAGTTCTTC.